This T cell receptor beta chain was profiled in a study of blood T cell repertoires in COVID-19. The overall study: Material from acute and convalescent COVID-19 was sourced from the United States, Italy and Spain.

This CDR3 contains 19 residues. Germline-derived CDR1 and CDR2 are MNHEY and SMNVEV (reference sequence). Trimming took 6 bases from V and 0 from J; bases not matched to a gene: 17. As processed by the authors: Estimates of nucleated cell counts were drawn from the amplification of reference gene primers. The data were produced by immunoSEQ multiplex PCR, yet TCRdb's version contains in-frame clones alone and is incomplete. The DNA gave D and trimming, while V, J and clone size come from that table. Of about 70,000 clones listed, roughly 80% were seen once; the top ten hold 1.8%. The chain combines TRBV27 with TRBJ1-5; 7 bases match TRBD1. The TCR was taken from a woman aged 55-69 years with acute or convalescent COVID-19. The specimen was peripheral blood. The chain's CDR3 is CASSRGQPSPFYSNQPQHF. DNA for the CDR3: TGTGCCAGCAGCCGGGGACAGCCCTCCCCGTTCTATAGCAATCAGCCCCAGCATTTT.